This TCR beta chain was recovered during a study of identical twins (dated by TCRdb to between 2015 and 2016). For the study in its entirety: To test whether fetal clonotypes persist, the study used deep sequencing on TCR alpha and beta repertoires from monozygotic twins, unrelated adults of various ages, and cord blood. To rule out contamination, replicate twin experiments were performed at different times with different library preparation protocols.

The paper's findings and limits, for the study overall: In monozygotic twins, recombination models systematically underestimated out-of-frame TCR alpha sharing, but the models matched the sharing seen between unrelated individuals. Fewer insertions were carried by abundant cord blood beta clonotypes, a similar but weaker trend appeared in young adult naive repertoires, and no such trend appeared in memory repertoires. Zero-insertion analyses could be partly confounded by invariant T cells such as MAIT and iNKT, though diverse VJ usage argued against such confounding for most clonotypes. Out-of-frame TCR alpha sequences shared between twins showed an excess of low generation-probability sequences compared with coincidental sharing between unrelated individuals. Because the same donors could not be followed over many years, the conclusions relied on cross-sectional statistical analysis. In beta out-of-frame sequences, excess twin sharing was weaker, because having fewer shared sequences lowered the signal-to-noise ratio.

A word on this clonotype: The antigen it binds to is not known. The record has no base qualities; no much larger clone is one base away.

Receptor libraries were prepared by 5' RACE. Sequencing instrument: Illumina HiSeq 2000. A universal primer binding site was added through template switching, and the final cDNA carried a unique molecular identifier so that TCR cDNA molecules could be counted accurately. Specific primers in the conserved constant-segment region were used to synthesize first-strand cDNA for the TCR alpha and beta chains. To control for contamination, each cDNA library was double barcoded with a SMART-Mk sample barcode plus Illumina barcodes. TruSeq adapter sequences along with Illumina sample barcodes were introduced in two successive PCR steps. The TCR alpha and beta cDNA libraries were sequenced on the Illumina HiSeq platform using custom primers. As for the original processing: Unique molecular identifiers were extracted from raw reads with MiGEC, and CDR3 positions were determined with MiXCR. Recombination models were inferred per individual with the repgenHMM and IGoR tools using an EM algorithm. Shared clonotype analysis was performed with the tcR package in R, normalizing sharing by the product of cloneset sizes. Out-of-frame nonproductive sequences were analyzed to study raw recombination free of thymic and clonal selection effects. In-frame beta chains were kept once TCRdb had trimmed the public reads at Q25 with fastp and called clones with MiXCR. Identical CDR3 protein sequences are pooled into one entry, listed with their most common genes and DNA. These V and J calls derive from TCRdb rather than the authors' analysis. The sample contains about 660,000 distinct CDR3 sequences, 8.6% of them found a single time. The ten largest clones capture 0.85% to 1% of the sample.

Every donor was a healthy Caucasian. Three pairs of female monozygotic twins, all aged roughly 18 to 30 years, were included in the twin cohort. The RNA used for TCR libraries was isolated from peripheral blood mononuclear cells. V and J are truncated by 2 bases and 3 bases respectively, leaving an intervening sequence of 15 bases. The CDR3, cysteine through phenylalanine, is 15 amino acids long. Of all the DNA, just the CDR3 is kept, 45 bases in frame from base 1. From a lookup of the germline V gene, CDR1 and CDR2 are SGHDT and YYEEEE. These data are also associated with another study on yellow fever vaccine responses in identical twins. The second study, in turn, reports: According to the authors, the vaccine-induced T cell response in identical twins seemed to be partly convergent and partly specific to each individual. In identical twins, the study followed T cell clones that responded to the vaccine with precision.

The chain links TRBV5-6 with TRBJ2-7; a weak D assignment points to TRBD1 (5 bases agree). The sample taken for sequencing was PBMCs. This receptor was obtained from a woman under 30 in good health. Here is the DNA: TGTGCCAGCAGCTTAGACAGCCGATATGGCTACGAGCAGTACTTC. This sequence encodes CASSLDSRYGYEQYF.